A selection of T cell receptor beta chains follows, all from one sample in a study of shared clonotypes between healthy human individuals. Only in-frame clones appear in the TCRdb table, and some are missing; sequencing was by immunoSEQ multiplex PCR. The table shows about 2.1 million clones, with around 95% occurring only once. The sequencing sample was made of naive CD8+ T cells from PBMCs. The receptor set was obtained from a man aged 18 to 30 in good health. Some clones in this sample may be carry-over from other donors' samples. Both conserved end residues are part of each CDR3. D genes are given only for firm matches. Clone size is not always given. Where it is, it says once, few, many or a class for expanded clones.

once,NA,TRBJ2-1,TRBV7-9,TGTGCCAGCAGCTTAAGCGTGAGCCACAATGAGCAGTTCTTC,CASSLSVSHNEQFF
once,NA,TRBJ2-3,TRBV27,TGTGCCACCGCCGATAGGGCGGGTGGCGCAGATACGCAGTATTTT,CATADRAGGADTQYF
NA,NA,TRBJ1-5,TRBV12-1,TGTGCCAGCAGCGCCAATCAGCCCCAGCATTTT,CASSANQPQHF
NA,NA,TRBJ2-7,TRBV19,TGTGCCAGTAGTACCGGGACGGTCTCCTACGAGCAGTACTTC,CASSTGTVSYEQYF
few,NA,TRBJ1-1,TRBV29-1,TGCAGCGCACTAACCGGGGGAGAAGCTTTCTTT,CSALTGGEAFF
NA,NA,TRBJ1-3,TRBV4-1,TGCGCCAGCAGCCAAGACGGATCTTCTGGAAACACCATATATTTT,CASSQDGSSGNTIYF
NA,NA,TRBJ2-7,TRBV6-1,TGTGCCAGCAGTGAAAAGGACTACTACGAGCAGTACTTC,CASSEKDYYEQYF
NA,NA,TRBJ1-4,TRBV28,TGTGCCAGCACCCCGACCGCCGTTAATGAAAAACTGTTTTTT,CASTPTAVNEKLFF
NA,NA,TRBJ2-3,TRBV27,TGTGCCAGCAGTTTACAGGGCGGTGGCACAGATACGCAGTATTTT,CASSLQGGGTDTQYF
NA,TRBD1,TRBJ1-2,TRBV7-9,TGTGCCAGCAGCTTAGCTAGGGGGCAACATGGCTACACCTTC,CASSLARGQHGYTF
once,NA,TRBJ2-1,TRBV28,TGTGCCAGCAGTTGGTCCAGCGCCTGGGAGCAGTTCTTC,CASSWSSAWEQFF
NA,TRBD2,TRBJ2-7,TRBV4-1,TGCGCCAGCGCGGCCGGGGGGAGCCACGAGCAGTACTTC,CASAAGGSHEQYF
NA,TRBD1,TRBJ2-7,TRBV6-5,TGTGCCAGCAGTTACACAGGGGGAGGTGACGAGCAGTACTTC,CASSYTGGGDEQYF
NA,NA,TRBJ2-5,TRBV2,TGTGCCAGCAGTGAAGCGGCGGGGCCCCAAGAGCAAGAGACCCAGTACTTC,CASSEAAGPQEQETQYF
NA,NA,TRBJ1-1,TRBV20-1,TGCAGTGCTAACTCCGAAGCTTTCTTT,CSANSEAFF
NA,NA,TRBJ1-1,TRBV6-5,TGTGCCAGCAGTTACTCGGCAGGGGCGGGAACTGAAGCTTTCTTT,CASSYSAGAGTEAFF
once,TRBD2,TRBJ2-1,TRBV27,TGTGCCAGCAGTTCGGGACTAGCGGGAGGGAACGACAATGAGCAGTTCTTC,CASSSGLAGGNDNEQFF
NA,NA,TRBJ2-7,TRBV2,TGTGCCAGCAGTGGATGGGGAAACTCCTACGAGCAGTACTTC,CASSGWGNSYEQYF
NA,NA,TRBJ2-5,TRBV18,TGTGCCAGCTCACCGTCTAGGGGTTGGGAGACCCAGTACTTC,CASSPSRGWETQYF
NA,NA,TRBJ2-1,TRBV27,TGTGCCAGCAGCCTCGACAGTCATGAGCAGTTCTTC,CASSLDSHEQFF
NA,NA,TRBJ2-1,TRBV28,TGTGCCAGCAGCGACTCCAGCTCCTACAATGAGCAGTTCTTC,CASSDSSSYNEQFF
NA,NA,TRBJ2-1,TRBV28,TGTGCCAGCAGTTTCGTGCGAGTGAACAATGAGCAGTTCTTC,CASSFVRVNNEQFF
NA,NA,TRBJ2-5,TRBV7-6,TGTGCCAGCAGTCCGCTGGGACGGCTATACCAAGAGACCCAGTACTTC,CASSPLGRLYQETQYF
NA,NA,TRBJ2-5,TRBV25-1,TGTGCCAGCAGTGAATATGTTAGACCGGAGACCCAGTACTTC,CASSEYVRPETQYF
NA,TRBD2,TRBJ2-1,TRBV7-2,TGTGCCAGCAGCTTATCCCCTATTAGCGGGAGGGCCTACAATGAGCAGTTCTTC,CASSLSPISGRAYNEQFF
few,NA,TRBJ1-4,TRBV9,TGTGCCAGCAGCGTAGGAAGGGGCGGTGGAAAACTGTTTTTT,CASSVGRGGGKLFF
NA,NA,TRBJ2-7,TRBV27,TGTGCCAGCAGCTTTGGACAAACCTACGAGCAGTACTTC,CASSFGQTYEQYF
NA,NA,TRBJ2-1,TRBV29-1,TGCAGCGTTGAACTGCCAACGACCTACAATGAGCAGTTCTTC,CSVELPTTYNEQFF
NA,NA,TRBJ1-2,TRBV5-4,TGTGCCAGCAGCTTGCGGGGGGGAGGTCGGTATGGCTACACCTTC,CASSLRGGGRYGYTF
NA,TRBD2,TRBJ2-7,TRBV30,TGTGCCTGGAGTAGTACCGGACTAGCGGATGAGCAGTACTTC,CAWSSTGLADEQYF
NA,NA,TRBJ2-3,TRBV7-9,TGTGCCAGCAGCTTAGTTGGGACAATTACGCAGTATTTT,CASSLVGTITQYF
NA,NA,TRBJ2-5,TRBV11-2,TGTGCCAGCAGCTCGATATCGGGGTACCAAGAGACCCAGTACTTC,CASSSISGYQETQYF
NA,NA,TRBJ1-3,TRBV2,TGTGCCAGCACAGACGGAAACTCTGGAAACACCATATATTTT,CASTDGNSGNTIYF
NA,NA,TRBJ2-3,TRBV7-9,TGTGCCAGCAGCTCTACCCCACCGGACCGTGCGACAGATACGCAGTATTTT,CASSSTPPDRATDTQYF
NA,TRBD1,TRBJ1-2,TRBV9,TGTGCCAGCAGCGTAGAAGGACAGGCAGCTAACTATGGCTACACCTTC,CASSVEGQAANYGYTF
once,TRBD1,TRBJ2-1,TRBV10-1,TGCGCCAGCAGTCCCTGGGACAGGGGTAGTTATGAGCAGTTCTTC,CASSPWDRGSYEQFF
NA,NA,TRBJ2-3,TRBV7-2,TGTGCCAGCAGCTTAGCAGATACGCAGTATTTT,CASSLADTQYF
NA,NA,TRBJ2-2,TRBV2,TGTGCCAGCAGTTACACCGGGGAGCTGTTTTTT,CASSYTGELFF
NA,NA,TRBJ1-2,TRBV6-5,TGTGCCAGCACCAACCAAGCGGGGTCGCGAGGCTACACCTTC,CASTNQAGSRGYTF